This T cell receptor (beta chain) is from a study of shared clonotypes between healthy human individuals. It was CD45RO-negative cells, positively selected for CCR7, that made up naive CD8 cells, with terminally differentiated effector memory CD45RA+ cells excluded. The healthy adult donors were HIV-negative and reported no recent acute infections or vaccinations. Turning to this clone: As yet, its antigen is unknown.

The CDR3 has 12 amino acids. V was trimmed by 5 bases and J by 4 bases, leaving 9 bases between them. The germline CDR1 and CDR2 sequences are MDHEN and SYDVKM. It was roughly 200 ng DNA, approximately 30,000 T cell genomes, that sorted-subset replicate PCRs used. Clones were sequenced by immunoSEQ multiplex PCR, and TCRdb holds only the in-frame ones, with some missing. The sample includes some 2.1 million clones, 85% to 95% of them seen just once. Study-level points and caveats: The generation probabilities recorded for non-shared clonotypes fell below those of clonotypes shared by all four donors. Estimated richness was generally greater in naive than memory subsets.

Source material: naive CD8+ T cells sorted from blood. The TCR comes from a man between 18 and 29 years old in good health. V is TRBV28 and J is TRBJ2-7; D possibly corresponds to TRBD1 (5 bases). The CDR3 loop is CASSQDTYEQYF. The CDR3 DNA reads as TGTGCCAGCAGTCAGGACACTTACGAGCAGTACTTC. The full variable domain, with the rest looked up from reference TRBV28 and TRBJ2-7, is DVKVTQSSRYLVKRTGEKVFLECVQDMDHENMFWYRQDPGLGLRLIYFSYDVKMKEKGDIPEGYSVSREKKERFSLILESASTNQTSMYLCASSQDTYEQYFGPGTRLTVT.